What follows is one T cell receptor (beta chain) and its context. Its antigen is currently unknown. The data originate from a study of graft-versus-host responses after intestinal transplantation. Study overall: Transplant types were multivisceral, liver-intestinal, or isolated intestinal. Findings and caveats of the study: GvH clones turned up in recipient marrow; some had shown up first in ileum or blood. Clonal ratios of graft-versus-host to host-versus-graft in allografts were high for patients exhibiting graft-donor T cell macrochimerism.

Only in-frame clones appear in the TCRdb table, and some are missing; sequencing was by immunoSEQ multiplex PCR. The sample lists 85,000 to 95,000 clones, more than 85% occurring once. This CDR3 has 13 residues. Germline V gene data show CDR1 as SGHTA and CDR2 as FQGNSA. The J segment lost 2 bases and the V segment lost 4 bases, leaving 1 base of the junction unmatched. The clonotype originates from a human donor who received an intestinal transplant. The chain is built from TRBV7-2 and TRBJ1-2; the match to TRBD1 covers 7 bases. The specimen was unstimulated CD8+ T cells sorted from spleen or lymph node cells, collected before intestinal transplant. CDR3 residues: CASSSRGNYGYTF. The CDR3 region has the DNA TGTGCCAGCAGCTCCAGGGGGAACTATGGCTACACCTTC. The complete variable domain, with remaining parts taken from reference TRBV7-2 and TRBJ1-2, reads GAGVSQSPSNKVTEKGKDVELRCDPISGHTALYWYRQSLGQGLEFLIYFQGNSAPDKSGLPSDRFSAERTGGSVSTLTIQRTQQEDSAVYLCASSSRGNYGYTFGSGTRLTVV.